The TCR beta chain under discussion was sequenced for a study of CXCR3-negative and CXCR3-positive naive CD8 T cells. The germline CDR1 and CDR2 sequences are DFQATT and SNEGSKA (reference sequence). This CDR3 is built from 14 residues. All TRB cDNA libraries came from 5' RACE performed with UMI labels. TCRdb re-called the 5' RACE reads and gives one entry per CDR3 protein, without DNA. The sample table sets out around 48,000 distinct CDR3 sequences. Sequencing was performed on memory CD8+ T cells from blood. V is TRBV20-1 and J is TRBJ2-3; the TRBD1 assignment by TCRdb is unverifiable without DNA. The sequence was obtained from a human donor in good health. Some clones in this sample may be carry-over from other donors' samples. The CDR3 reads CSASLGDREDTQYF.